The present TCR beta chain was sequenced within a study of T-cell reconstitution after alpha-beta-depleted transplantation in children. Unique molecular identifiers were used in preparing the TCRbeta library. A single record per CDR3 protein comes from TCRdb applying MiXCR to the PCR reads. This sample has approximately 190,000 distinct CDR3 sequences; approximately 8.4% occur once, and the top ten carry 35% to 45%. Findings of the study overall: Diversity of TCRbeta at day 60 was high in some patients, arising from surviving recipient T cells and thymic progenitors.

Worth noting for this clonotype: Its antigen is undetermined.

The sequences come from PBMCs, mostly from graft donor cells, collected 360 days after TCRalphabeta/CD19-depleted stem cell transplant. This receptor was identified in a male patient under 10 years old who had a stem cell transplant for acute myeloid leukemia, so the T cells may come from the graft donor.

The CDR3 DNA follows: TGTGCCAGCAGTTTCCACTTCTATGGCTACACCTTC. Its translation is CASSFHFYGYTF. V and J are TRBV12-3 or TRBV12-4 and TRBJ1-2; D gene ambiguous. Deletions cut 3 bases from V and 4 bases from J, with 6 bases between. The CDR3 covers 12 residues.